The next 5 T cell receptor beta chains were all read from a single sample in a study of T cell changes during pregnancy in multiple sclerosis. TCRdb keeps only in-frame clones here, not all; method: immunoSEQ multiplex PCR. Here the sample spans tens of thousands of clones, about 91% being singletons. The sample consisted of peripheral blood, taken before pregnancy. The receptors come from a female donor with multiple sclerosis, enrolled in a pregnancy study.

This CDR3 is CASSQGTAGTSTDTQYF. The CDR3 nucleotides are TGTGCCAGCAGCCAAGGAACCGCGGGGACGAGCACAGATACGCAGTATTTT. The chain links TRBV4-2 to TRBJ2-3; a weak D match, TRBD2 (6 bases). The CDR3 is made up of 17 amino acids. The V gene's germline CDR1 is LGHNA and CDR2 YNFKEQ. The V and J ends lost 1 base and 0 bases respectively, with 14 bases between them.

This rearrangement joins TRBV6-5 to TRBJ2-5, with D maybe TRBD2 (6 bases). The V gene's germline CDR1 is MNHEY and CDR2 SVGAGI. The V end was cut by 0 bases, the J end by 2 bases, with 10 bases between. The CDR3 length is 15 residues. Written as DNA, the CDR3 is TGTGCCAGCAGTTACTCCGGGACTTATCAAGAGACCCAGTACTTC. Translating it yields CASSYSGTYQETQYF.

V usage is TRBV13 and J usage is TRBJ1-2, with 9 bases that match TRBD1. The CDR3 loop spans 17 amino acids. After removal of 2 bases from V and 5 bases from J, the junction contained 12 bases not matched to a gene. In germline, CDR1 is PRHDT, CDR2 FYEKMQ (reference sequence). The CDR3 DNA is TGTGCCAGCAGCTTAAATAGGGGACAGGGCCCACTATATGGCTACACCTTC. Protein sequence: CASSLNRGQGPLYGYTF.

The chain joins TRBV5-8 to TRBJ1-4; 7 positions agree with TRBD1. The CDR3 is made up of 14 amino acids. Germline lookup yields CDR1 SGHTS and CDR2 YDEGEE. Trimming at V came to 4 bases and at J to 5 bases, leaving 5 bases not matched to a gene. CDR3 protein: CASSRGQVNEKLFF. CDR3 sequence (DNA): TGTGCCAGCAGCCGCGGACAGGTCAATGAAAAACTGTTTTTT.

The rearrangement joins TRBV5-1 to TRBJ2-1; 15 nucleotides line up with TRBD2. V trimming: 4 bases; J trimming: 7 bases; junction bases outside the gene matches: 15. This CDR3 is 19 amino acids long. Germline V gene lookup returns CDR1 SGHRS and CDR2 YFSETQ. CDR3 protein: CASSAGLAGGPLTQNEQFF. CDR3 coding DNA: TGCGCCAGCAGCGCTGGACTAGCGGGGGGGCCGCTAACACAAAATGAGCAGTTCTTC.